This record concerns one TCR beta chain sequence. Antigen unknown. The sample belongs to a study of response to subunit inactivated influenza vaccine. TCRdb ran MiXCR on the RT-PCR reads and lists one entry per CDR3 protein. The sample records over 400,000 distinct CDR3 sequences, 10% to 15% being singletons. The CDR3 is 13 amino acids. Germline V gives CDR1 SNHLY, CDR2 FYNNEI. Trimming pared 4 bases from V and 7 bases from J, leaving 8 bases between. Study-wide findings and caveats: That few new T cells are recruited by each seasonal influenza vaccination was the authors' suggestion.

The receptor's source is a man over 45 who received an inactivated influenza vaccine. The source material was PBMCs from blood, sampled about 6 weeks after vaccination. The rearrangement links TRBV2 to TRBJ1-6; D possibly corresponds to TRBD1 (5 bases). The DNA of the CDR3 is TGTGCCAGCAGTGTACAGGAGAATTCACCCCTCCACTTT. Translating it yields CASSVQENSPLHF.